One sample yielded the 16 T cell receptor beta chains listed below, sequenced in a study of blood T cell repertoires in COVID-19. Profiling relied on immunoSEQ multiplex PCR, and the TCRdb table lists in-frame clones only, not all of them. The sample contains 200,000 to 300,000 clones, over 80% of which appear only once. Sequences were obtained from PBMCs or T cells enriched from blood (not recorded which). These TCRs come from a man between 50 and 59 years old who had been exposed to COVID-19.

The rearrangement links TRBV29-1 to TRBJ1-6; the D is unclear. From germline, CDR1 is SQVTM and CDR2 ANQGSEA. The CDR3 extends over 12 amino acids. Trimming stripped 4 bases from V and 6 bases from J, with 7 bases between. The CDR3 protein is CSVGEGNSPLHF. In DNA form, the CDR3 reads TGCAGCGTTGGGGAGGGTAATTCACCCCTCCACTTT.

This clone appeared a single time. The chain recombines TRBV19 with TRBJ2-3; D call uncertain. Trimming took off 6 bases at V and 5 bases at J, with 12 bases between the two ends. This CDR3 is 13 amino acids long. CDR1 is LNHDA, CDR2 SQIVND, per germline (reference sequence). The CDR3 protein is CASSPQFVDTQYF. In DNA form, the CDR3 reads TGTGCCAGTAGCCCCCAGTTTGTAGATACGCAGTATTTT. Complete variable domain (other parts from reference TRBV19 and TRBJ2-3): DGGITQSPKYLFRKEGQNVTLSCEQNLNHDAMYWYRQDPGQGLRLIYYSQIVNDFQKGDIAEGYSVSREKKESFPLTVTSAQKNPTAFYLCASSPQFVDTQYFGPGTRLTVL.

The chain recombines TRBV18 with TRBJ2-5; D perhaps matches TRBD1 (6 bases). The germline V gene has CDR1 KGHSH and CDR2 LQKENI. The V gene lost 3 bases and the J gene lost 3 bases, with 11 bases spanning the gap. This CDR3 comprises 14 residues. CDR3 region: CASSPTGQKETQYF. The CDR3 region has the DNA TGTGCCAGCTCACCGACAGGCCAAAAAGAGACCCAGTACTTC.

CDR3 sequence reads: CASSPRGGGTEAFF. In DNA form, the CDR3 reads TGTGCCAGCAGCCCAAGGGGAGGGGGCACTGAAGCTTTCTTT. V and J are TRBV3-1 (or the pseudogene TRBV3-2) and TRBJ1-1, with D perhaps matching TRBD1 (6 bases). The CDR3 spans 14 residues. V was shortened by 4 bases and J by 4 bases, with 13 bases between the two germline ends. CDR1 LGHDT and CDR2 YNNKEL come from the germline V gene (reference sequence).

This clone was seen only a few times. The CDR3 DNA is TGTGCCAGCAGTTTAATTCAGGGAAATCAGCCCCAGCATTTT. This encodes CASSLIQGNQPQHF. The chain recombines TRBV28 with TRBJ1-5; perhaps TRBD1 as D (5 bases). Looked up from germline, CDR1 is MDHEN and CDR2 is SYDVKM. V was pared by 2 bases and J by 4 bases, with 9 bases between. The length of the CDR3 is 14 residues.

This rearrangement joins TRBV19 to TRBJ2-7; 11 bases are a match to TRBD2. The CDR3 spans 14 residues. Trimming took 7 bases from V and 5 from J; bases not matched to a gene: 7. Germline CDR1 and CDR2: LNHDA and SQIVND (reference sequence). CDR3 bases: TGTGCCAGTACCCCCGGGACTAGCGGCGACGAGCAGTACTTC. This codes for CASTPGTSGDEQYF.

This clone was seen a single time. The V call is TRBV15, the J call TRBJ1-5; D might be TRBD1 (6 bases). Looked up from germline, CDR1 is LNHNV and CDR2 is YYDKDF (reference sequence). This CDR3 has 16 amino acids. V gave up 0 bases and J gave up 7 bases, with 16 bases separating them. The CDR3 nucleotides are TGTGCCACCAGCAGAGATCAGGGCAGGGGTGGGCAGCCCCAGCATTTT. It is translated as CATSRDQGRGGQPQHF. Filled out from reference TRBV15 and TRBJ1-5, the complete variable domain reads DAMVIQNPRYQVTQFGKPVTLSCSQTLNHNVMYWYQQKSSQAPKLLFHYYDKDFNNEADTPDNFQSRRPNTSFCFLDIRSPGLGDTAMYLCATSRDQGRGGQPQHFGDGTRLSIL.

The rearrangement links TRBV5-1 to TRBJ1-1; a weak D match, TRBD1 (5 bases). Trimming took 5 bases from V and 3 from J, leaving 17 bases between them. Germline CDR1 is SGHRS and CDR2 is YFSETQ. The length of the CDR3 is 15 residues. CDR3 amino acids: CASRLLPGVDTEAFF. For the CDR3, the DNA is TGCGCCAGCAGGTTACTACCGGGGGTGGACACTGAAGCTTTCTTT.

The chain uses TRBV5-6 and TRBJ2-7, with TRBD1 matching over 9 bases. The CDR3 runs to 16 residues. Germline lookup yields CDR1 SGHDT and CDR2 YYEEEE. With 4 bases clipped from V and 3 bases from J, the junction kept 11 bases outside the gene matches. The CDR3 here is CASSHPYRGRIYEQYF. The CDR3 DNA reads as TGTGCCAGCAGCCATCCATACAGGGGGCGTATCTACGAGCAGTACTTC.

The V call is TRBV7-3, the J call TRBJ2-5; D is uncertain. The V end lost 2 bases, the J end lost 3 bases, and 7 bases lay between the germline ends. The CDR3 has 13 residues. Per germline, CDR1 SGHTA and CDR2 FQGTGA. The CDR3, as DNA: TGTGCCAGCAGCTTACGTAGAGAAGAGACCCAGTACTTC. Its protein is CASSLRREETQYF.

The CDR3 sequence: CASSSRQRYGYTF. The CDR3 region has the DNA TGTGCCAGCAGCTCGAGGCAGCGCTATGGCTACACCTTC. This sequence joins TRBV11-2 and TRBJ1-2; D is undetermined. V lost 4 bases and J 4 bases, leaving 10 bases between the germline ends. Per the germline V gene, CDR1 is SGHAT and CDR2 is FQNNGV. The CDR3 contains 13 residues. Looking up the rest from reference TRBV11-2 and TRBJ1-2 gives the full variable domain: EAGVAQSPRYKIIEKRQSVAFWCNPISGHATLYWYQQILGQGPKLLIQFQNNGVVDDSQLPKDRFSAERLKGVDSTLKIQPAKLEDSAVYLCASSSRQRYGYTFGSGTRLTVV.

The chain is built from TRBV7-8 and TRBJ1-1; no clear D gene. Trimming cost V 3 bases and J 3 bases, with 11 bases left between them. The CDR3 contains 14 residues. Germline V lookup: CDR1 SGHVS, CDR2 FQNEAQ. This CDR3 is CASSFLRQYTEAFF. DNA for the CDR3: TGTGCCAGCAGCTTCCTTCGCCAGTACACTGAAGCTTTCTTT.

CDR3 loop: CASSLTGMNTEAFF. The CDR3 DNA reads TGCGCCAGCAGCCTTACGGGGATGAACACTGAAGCTTTCTTT. This chain links TRBV5-1 with TRBJ1-1; D is ambiguous. Trimming cost V 4 bases and J 0 bases, with 10 bases left between them. The CDR3 is made up of 14 amino acids. CDR1 is SGHRS, CDR2 YFSETQ, per germline.

The CDR3 DNA sequence: TGTGCCAGCAGCCCAGGGACAGGGGATCGCGAGCAGTACGTC. Residues: CASSPGTGDREQYV. The V gene is TRBV5-6, the J gene TRBJ2-7, with 10 bases lining up with TRBD1. Germline trimming cut 4 bases from V and 6 bases from J; bases unmatched to any gene: 7. Germline V gene data show CDR1 as SGHDT and CDR2 as YYEEEE. The CDR3 loop spans 14 amino acids.

The rearrangement links TRBV5-1 to TRBJ2-5; D possibly corresponds to TRBD2 (5 bases). V was clipped by 0 bases and J by 1 base, with 10 bases between them. This CDR3 is built from 15 residues. Germline V CDR1 and CDR2: SGHRS, YFSETQ. The CDR3 loop is CASSLALAGQETQYF. CDR3 sequence (DNA): TGCGCCAGCAGCTTGGCCCTGGCGGGCCAAGAGACCCAGTACTTC.

V gene TRBV28 combines with J gene TRBJ1-2, with TRBD1 matching 9 bases. V shed 5 bases, J shed 6 bases, and the junction held 13 bases outside the gene matches. The germline CDR1 and CDR2 sequences are MDHEN and SYDVKM. The CDR3 loop spans 16 amino acids. The CDR3 reads CASSTYTLQGADGYTF. The CDR3 bases are TGTGCCAGCAGTACCTACACCTTACAGGGGGCAGATGGCTACACCTTC.